The next 16 T cell receptor beta chains were all read from a single sample in a study of a mutant IDH1 vaccine in newly diagnosed glioma. Time point: week 35, safety follow-up. What each vaccine dose contained was 300 ug of mutant IDH1 20-mer peptide, accompanied by topical imiquimod. Some clones are missing from TCRdb's copy, which holds only in-frame ones; the method was immunoSEQ multiplex PCR. This table has about 64,000 clones, 74% appearing once. No antigen has been assigned to these receptors. Here the sequenced sample was PBMCs, taken from a glioma patient whose treatment included an IDH1 peptide vaccine. The origin of the receptors is a man between 45 and 60 years old with glioma.

The chain recombines TRBV29-1 with TRBJ1-5; D is unresolved. The CDR3 sequence is 12 residues long. Trimming left V 4 bases short and J 0 bases short, with 4 bases between. Per the germline V gene, CDR1 is SQVTM and CDR2 is ANQGSEA. The CDR3 bases are TGCAGCGTTGCTAATAGCAATCAGCCCCAGCATTTT. It yields the protein CSVANSNQPQHF.

The chain is built from TRBV5-1 and TRBJ2-5; TRBD2 is a possible D gene (6 bases). The CDR3 extends over 17 amino acids. Germline CDR1 SGHRS, CDR2 YFSETQ. Trimming cost V 5 bases and J 5 bases, with 25 bases left between them. CDR3 DNA sequence: TGCGCCAGCAGGATAGGGGACTCACCCAAAGAAGGGGAGACCCAGTACTTC. It is translated as CASRIGDSPKEGETQYF.

This clone was detected only a few times. V is TRBV5-1 and J is TRBJ1-4; 8 bases are shared with TRBD1. Germline-derived CDR1 and CDR2 are SGHRS and YFSETQ. V trimming: 0 bases; J trimming: 5 bases; junction bases outside the gene matches: 0. CDR3 length: 14 residues. CDR3 region: CASSLGTGNEKLFF. CDR3 bases: TGCGCCAGCAGCTTGGGGACAGGGAATGAAAAACTGTTTTTT.

This clone was observed a handful of times. The V call is TRBV27, the J call TRBJ1-1; tentative D call: TRBD1 (6 bases). V shed 3 bases and J shed 3 bases, with 11 bases lying between them. The CDR3 has 14 residues. The germline gives CDR1 MNHEY, CDR2 SMNVEV (reference sequence). DNA for the CDR3: TGTGCCAGCAGTTTGTCCAGGGGAGACACTGAAGCTTTCTTT. This sequence encodes CASSLSRGDTEAFF.

This clone came up a few times. This sequence joins TRBV6-1 and TRBJ1-4; no clear D gene. Looked up from germline, CDR1 is MNHNS and CDR2 is SASEGT. The CDR3 is made up of 15 amino acids. Trimming took off 1 base at V and 7 bases at J, with 13 bases between the two ends. The CDR3: CASSEDFRGFEKLFF. The DNA for the CDR3 is TGTGCCAGCAGTGAAGATTTTCGGGGTTTTGAAAAACTGTTTTTT.

This sequence joins TRBV7-2 and TRBJ1-3; D uncertain. The CDR3 covers 15 residues. Trimming shortened V by 4 bases and J by 2 bases, and 12 bases separated the two germline ends. Germline V gives CDR1 SGHTA, CDR2 FQGNSA. CDR3 loop: CASSSRWSTGNTIYF. Here the CDR3 DNA reads TGTGCCAGCAGCTCCCGATGGTCTACTGGAAACACCATATATTTT.

The chain links TRBV6-5 to TRBJ2-7, with 9 bases matching TRBD1. J lost 8 bases, V lost 7 bases, and 12 bases had no gene match. Germline loops: CDR1 MNHEY, CDR2 SVGAGI. The CDR3 contains 14 residues. The DNA of the CDR3 is TGTGCCAGCACCGCCGGGGACAGGGCTACGAAGCAGTACTTC. Its translation: CASTAGDRATKQYF.

The V gene is TRBV19, the J gene TRBJ2-2, with TRBD2 as a possible D gene (7 bases). The germline gives CDR1 LNHDA, CDR2 SQIVND (reference sequence). Trimming pared 3 bases from V and 6 bases from J, leaving 17 bases between. CDR3 length: 16 amino acids. This chain's CDR3 is CASSIGGGGLAGELFF. CDR3 in DNA: TGTGCCAGTAGTATTGGTGGGGGGGGCCTGGCCGGGGAGCTGTTTTTT.

The J gene is TRBJ1-2, the V gene TRBV9; no reliable D call. The CDR3 totals 12 residues. CDR1 and CDR2 from the germline V gene are SGDLS and YYNGEE. Trimming shortened V by 8 bases and J by 0 bases, and 8 bases separated the two germline ends. CDR3 nucleotide sequence: TGTGCCAGTTCTCTTTCTAACTATGGCTACACCTTC. Amino acids: CASSLSNYGYTF.

V gene TRBV21-1 combines with J gene TRBJ1-2. TRBV21-1 is labeled a pseudogene. The length of the CDR3 is 12 residues. CDR3 sequence (DNA): TGTGCCGGATCATATAAATACTATGGCTACACCTTC. It yields the protein CAGSYKYYGYTF.

The gene calls are TRBV27 and TRBJ1-3, with TRBD1 matching over 7 bases. V lost 4 bases to trimming and J lost 5 bases; unmatched junction nucleotides: 5. Germline V lookup: CDR1 MNHEY, CDR2 SMNVEV (reference sequence). This CDR3 has 14 amino acids. Here the CDR3 DNA reads TGTGCCAGCAGTTCCGGGACAGCCAGAAACACCATATATTTT. Residues: CASSSGTARNTIYF.

This chain uses TRBV6-1 with TRBJ2-7; no reliable D call. This CDR3 has 12 residues. Per germline, CDR1 MNHNS and CDR2 SASEGT. V was trimmed by 6 bases and J by 3 bases, leaving 9 bases between them. In nucleotides, the CDR3 is TGTGCCAGCAGGGAAATTGGCTACGAGCAGTACTTC. Encoded protein: CASREIGYEQYF.

This clone appeared a few times. The gene calls are TRBV10-1 and TRBJ1-1, with 9 bases lining up with TRBD1. Germline V lookup: CDR1 WNHNN, CDR2 SYGVQD (reference sequence). This CDR3 is built from 12 residues. Losses at the gene ends were 6 bases for V and 9 bases for J; bases not matched to a gene: 5. The CDR3 loop is CASSLGQGKAFF. The CDR3 coding sequence is TGCGCCAGCAGCCTAGGACAGGGGAAAGCTTTCTTT.

Comments on this clone: A much bigger clone sits one base away, suggesting this may be a read error. The chain is built from TRBV5-5 and TRBJ2-2; D call uncertain. This CDR3 contains 12 residues. From germline, CDR1 is SGHKS and CDR2 YYEKEE (reference sequence). The V end lost 5 bases, the J end lost 0 bases, and 2 bases lay between the germline ends. The CDR3 bases are TGTGCCAGCAGAACGAACACCGGGGAGCTGTTTTTT. Protein: CASRTNTGELFF.

This chain links TRBV7-3 with TRBJ2-1, with D unclear. V gave up 3 bases and J gave up 0 bases, with 9 bases separating them. CDR3 length: 15 residues. Germline CDR1 reads SGHTA; CDR2 reads FQGTGA. Written as DNA, the CDR3 is TGTGCCAGCAGCTTGACCGGTGACTCCTACAATGAGCAGTTCTTC. Translated: CASSLTGDSYNEQFF.

The chain has TRBV9 and TRBJ1-1; D is unclear. There are 15 residues in the CDR3. V was pared by 5 bases and J by 0 bases, with 14 bases between. CDR1 and CDR2 (germline): SGDLS, YYNGEE. Written as DNA, the CDR3 is TGTGCCAGCAGTCGGGCCCGAAACATGAACACTGAAGCTTTCTTT. It translates to CASSRARNMNTEAFF.